The 23 T cell receptor beta chains below come from one sample, sequenced in a study of regulatory T cells in long-lasting Graves disease. Sample time point: persistent/refractory GD, antithyroid drugs over 5 years with positive TRAb. Extracted RNA from PBMCs served as the source of the TCR library. Building the TCR beta libraries relied on iRepertoire HTBI primers, and CDR3 regions underwent Arm-PCR. TCRdb analysed the multiplex PCR reads with MiXCR anew, one entry per CDR3 protein. The data hold roughly 500,000 distinct CDR3 sequences, with roughly 23% observed a single time. Sequenced here: peripheral blood mononuclear cells (PBMCs), sampled when the disease was refractory, from a patient treated with antithyroid drugs. All receptors derive from a female donor with Graves disease.

The chain joins TRBV2 to TRBJ2-1; maybe TRBD1 (6 bases). The CDR3 is 14 residues long. Germline CDR1 is SNHLY and CDR2 is FYNNEI. V gave up 5 bases and J gave up 7 bases, with 15 bases separating them. CDR3 coding DNA: TGTGCCAGCAGTTCTTTAACAGGGATGAATGAGCAGTTCTTC. This gives the protein CASSSLTGMNEQFF. The full variable domain, completed using reference TRBV2 and TRBJ2-1, is EPEVTQTPSHQVTQMGQEVILRCVPISNHLYFYWYRQILGQKVEFLVSFYNNEISEKSEIFDDQFSVERPDGSNFTLKIRSTKLEDSAMYFCASSSLTGMNEQFFGPGTRLTVL.

The chain joins TRBV6-4 to TRBJ2-2, with 7 bases that match TRBD1. The CDR3 consists of 14 residues. Germline V gene sequence: CDR1 MRHNA, CDR2 SNTAGT. With V trimmed by 6 bases and J by 2 bases, 3 bases remained unmatched. CDR3 in DNA: TGTGCCAGCAGATGGGACAGAAACACCGGGGAGCTGTTTTTT. It translates to CASRWDRNTGELFF.

This clonotype was recorded many times. The rearrangement uses TRBV19 and TRBJ1-1; the D is unclear. In germline, CDR1 is LNHDA, CDR2 SQIVND (reference sequence). The CDR3 is 14 residues long. Trimming took off 2 bases at V and 4 bases at J, with 11 bases between the two ends. CDR3 DNA: TGTGCCAGTAGTATACTGGGCTGGGGCACTGAAGCTTTCTTT. This translates into CASSILGWGTEAFF. The entire variable domain, with the rest obtained from reference TRBV19 and TRBJ1-1, is as follows: DGGITQSPKYLFRKEGQNVTLSCEQNLNHDAMYWYRQDPGQGLRLIYYSQIVNDFQKGDIAEGYSVSREKKESFPLTVTSAQKNPTAFYLCASSILGWGTEAFFGQGTRLTVV.

The table lists this clonotype with a few counts. This rearrangement joins TRBV9 to TRBJ1-1; D gene unclear. V lost 3 bases and J lost 1, with 22 bases in between. CDR3 length: 18 amino acids. CDR1 is SGDLS and CDR2 is YYNGEE in the germline V gene. The CDR3 DNA reads TGTGCCAGCAGCGCAAACGCACTTGGGAGCATAGGGAACACTGAAGCTTTCTTT. Its protein is CASSANALGSIGNTEAFF.

This clonotype was recorded at least ten times. The genes are TRBV2 and TRBJ1-1, with TRBD1 as a possible D gene (5 bases). The CDR3 runs 15 residues. The germline CDR1 and CDR2 sequences are SNHLY and FYNNEI. The V end lost 11 bases, the J end lost 5 bases, and 24 bases lay between the germline ends. CDR3 sequence reads: CASGEGWGVGTEAFF. The CDR3 region has the DNA TGTGCCTCCGGAGAGGGGTGGGGGGTCGGGACTGAAGCTTTCTTT.

This clonotype was recorded a few times. This sequence joins TRBV7-2 and TRBJ2-7; D is ambiguous. The CDR3 loop spans 14 amino acids. V dropped 2 bases and J dropped 1 base, with 9 bases sitting between them. Germline V lookup: CDR1 SGHTA, CDR2 FQGNSA. In nucleotides, the CDR3 is TGTGCCAGCAGCTTAAGGTCAATATCCTACGAGCAGTACTTC. It translates to CASSLRSISYEQYF. Full variable domain (missing parts from reference TRBV7-2 and TRBJ2-7): GAGVSQSPSNKVTEKGKDVELRCDPISGHTALYWYRQSLGQGLEFLIYFQGNSAPDKSGLPSDRFSAERTGGSVSTLTIQRTQQEDSAVYLCASSLRSISYEQYFGPGTRLTVT.

The gene calls are TRBV19 and TRBJ2-4; D perhaps matches TRBD1 (6 bases). V lost 10 bases, J lost 13 bases, and 20 bases lay in between. The CDR3 runs 12 residues. The V gene's germline CDR1 is LNHDA and CDR2 SQIVND (reference sequence). The CDR3 loop reads CATRDTDVLQYF. The DNA for the CDR3 is TGTGCCACCCGGGACACGGATGTCTTACAGTACTTC.

This clonotype came up once. At one end the junction does not follow the germline gene, possibly because of a read error. The chain carries TRBV29-1 and TRBJ2-4, with TRBD1 as a possible D gene (5 bases). Germline V lookup: CDR1 SQVTM, CDR2 ANQGSEA. The length of the CDR3 is 15 residues. CDR3 amino acids: CSAEDGVGVKNIQYF. CDR3 nucleotides: TGCAGCGCTGAAGATGGGGTAGGGGTCAAAAACATTCAGTACTTC.

This clonotype was detected many times. The genes are TRBV28 and TRBJ1-6, with D perhaps matching TRBD1 (5 bases). Trimming left V 3 bases short and J 9 bases short, with 12 bases between. This CDR3 region has 14 residues. Per germline, CDR1 MDHEN and CDR2 SYDVKM. The CDR3 reads CASSFSQGGSPLHF. The CDR3 DNA sequence: TGTGCCAGCAGTTTCAGTCAGGGTGGTTCACCCCTCCACTTT.

This clonotype was picked up many times. This sequence joins TRBV6-1 and TRBJ2-7, with D tentatively TRBD1 or TRBD2 (5 bases each). Trimming stripped 6 bases from V and 7 bases from J, with 19 bases between. Germline assignment: CDR1 MNHNS and CDR2 SASEGT. This CDR3 comprises 14 residues. The CDR3 nucleotides are TGTGCCAGCAGCCCCCCGGGACCAAGGGAGGAGCAGTACTTC. It codes for CASSPPGPREEQYF.

This chain uses TRBV5-1 with TRBJ1-2, with D possibly matching TRBD1 (5 bases). The CDR3 runs to 15 residues. Germline lookup yields CDR1 SGHRS and CDR2 YFSETQ. The V end was cut by 0 bases, the J end by 0 bases, with 9 bases between. Written as DNA, the CDR3 is TGCGCCAGCAGCTTGGGGGGGGTCGCTAACTATGGCTACACCTTC. It codes for CASSLGGVANYGYTF.

The rearrangement uses TRBV7-3 and TRBJ1-1; D is possibly TRBD1 (6 bases). Per germline, CDR1 SGHTA and CDR2 FQGTGA. The CDR3 loop spans 14 amino acids. Trimming cost V 5 bases and J 5 bases, with 15 bases left between them. CDR3 coding DNA: TGTGCCAGCAGCCCCCCGGGGGCCCGGACTGAAGCTTTCTTT. It specifies CASSPPGARTEAFF.

The V and J genes are TRBV24-1 and TRBJ2-2, with 8 bases fitting TRBD1. CDR1 is KGHDR, CDR2 SFDVKD, per germline. There are 15 residues in the CDR3. Losses at the gene ends were 2 bases for V and 5 bases for J; bases not matched to a gene: 3. DNA of the CDR3: TGTGCCACCAGTGATTCCGGGACAGGAACCGGGGAGCTGTTTTTT. Residues: CATSDSGTGTGELFF.

The genes are TRBV5-1 and TRBJ2-2; 10 bases align to TRBD1. The CDR3 sequence is 14 residues long. V lost 4 bases to trimming and J lost 7 bases; unmatched junction nucleotides: 4. The germline gives CDR1 SGHRS, CDR2 YFSETQ. The CDR3: CASSRQGAGGELFF. CDR3 nucleotides: TGCGCCAGCAGCCGACAGGGGGCCGGCGGGGAGCTGTTTTTT.

In its sample, this clonotype was seen many times. The rearrangement joins TRBV11-2 to TRBJ1-4; D is unresolved. V was pared by 1 base and J by 11 bases, with 14 bases between. CDR3 length: 14 amino acids. Germline-derived CDR1 and CDR2 are SGHAT and FQNNGV. CDR3 in amino acids: CASSLAQKGWKLFF. CDR3 nucleotides: TGTGCCAGCAGCTTAGCACAGAAGGGTTGGAAACTGTTTTTT.

This clonotype was counted between two and nine times. This may stem from a read error, because a much larger clone lies one nucleotide away. The rearrangement uses TRBV11-3 and TRBJ1-4; TRBD1 is a possible D gene (5 bases). The CDR3 extends over 17 amino acids. Per germline, CDR1 SGHNT and CDR2 YENEEA. CDR3 loop: CASSLESAGTTREKLLF. For the CDR3, the DNA is TGTGCCAGCAGCTTAGAATCCGCCGGGACCACCAGAGAAAAACTGCTTTTT.

This clonotype was detected many times. The chain couples TRBV2 to TRBJ1-2, with D possibly TRBD1 on 5 matching bases. Germline CDR1 reads SNHLY; CDR2 reads FYNNEI. The V end lost 3 bases, the J end lost 5 bases, and 10 bases lay between the germline ends. This CDR3 region has 13 residues. The CDR3 protein is CASSDREAYGYTF. The CDR3 nucleotides read TGTGCCAGCAGTGACAGGGAGGCGTATGGCTACACCTTC. The whole variable domain, filled in from reference TRBV2 and TRBJ1-2, reads EPEVTQTPSHQVTQMGQEVILRCVPISNHLYFYWYRQILGQKVEFLVSFYNNEISEKSEIFDDQFSVERPDGSNFTLKIRSTKLEDSAMYFCASSDREAYGYTFGSGTRLTVV.

This clonotype was found a few times. The rearrangement uses TRBV7-3 and TRBJ2-2, with TRBD1 as a possible D gene (6 bases). Trimming shortened V by 7 bases and J by 5 bases, and 11 bases separated the two germline ends. CDR1 and CDR2 (germline): SGHTA, FQGTGA. The CDR3 contains 13 residues. The CDR3 DNA reads TGTGCCAGCACCATTCAGGGGACCGGGGAGCTGTTTTTT. Its translation is CASTIQGTGELFF.

The sample holds many counts of this clonotype. The chain employs TRBV18 and TRBJ1-2; D is possibly TRBD1 (6 bases). Trimming cost V 8 bases and J 6 bases, with 16 bases left between them. Germline assignment: CDR1 KGHSH and CDR2 LQKENI. The CDR3 loop spans 13 amino acids. The CDR3 sequence is CASATGTLDGYTF. The CDR3 bases are TGTGCCAGCGCCACAGGGACCCTTGATGGCTACACCTTC.

This clonotype was seen at least ten times. V gene TRBV12-3 or TRBV12-4 combines with J gene TRBJ2-7, with D tentatively TRBD1 (5 bases). The CDR3 length is 13 residues. V was shortened by 7 bases and J by 0 bases, with 10 bases between the two germline ends. DNA of the CDR3: TGTGCCAGCACCTCAGGGTTCTCCTACGAGCAGTACTTC. Translated, it gives CASTSGFSYEQYF.

This clonotype was detected a few times. The rearrangement links TRBV11-2 to TRBJ2-7; D uncertain. This CDR3 has 14 residues. Trimming took off 0 bases at V and 0 bases at J, with 6 bases between the two ends. The germline CDR1 and CDR2 sequences are SGHAT and FQNNGV. The CDR3 here is CASSLDTLSYEQYF. The CDR3 nucleotides read TGTGCCAGCAGCTTAGACACGCTCTCCTACGAGCAGTACTTC.

The chain links TRBV5-4 to TRBJ1-2; the D gene is possibly TRBD1 (5 bases). From germline, CDR1 is SGHNT and CDR2 YYREEE (reference sequence). This CDR3 is built from 14 residues. Trimming removed 3 bases from V and 0 bases from J, with 9 bases in between. CDR3: CASSWDGANYGYTF. The DNA for the CDR3 is TGTGCCAGCAGCTGGGACGGGGCTAACTATGGCTACACCTTC.

Many counts were recorded for this clonotype. V is TRBV11-3 and J is TRBJ2-7; 7 nucleotides line up with TRBD2. Germline V CDR1 and CDR2: SGHNT, YENEEA. The V segment lost 7 bases and the J segment 6 bases; nucleotides outside the gene matches: 15. The CDR3 is 15 amino acids. This CDR3 reads CASTRSLAGSGEQYF. CDR3 nucleotide sequence: TGTGCCAGCACTAGAAGCTTAGCGGGTTCGGGCGAGCAGTACTTC. The variable domain in full, with the rest retrieved from reference TRBV11-3 and TRBJ2-7, is EAGVVQSPRYKIIEKKQPVAFWCNPISGHNTLYWYLQNLGQGPELLIRYENEEAVDDSQLPKDRFSAERLKGVDSTLKIQPAELGDSAVYLCASTRSLAGSGEQYFGPGTRLTVT.